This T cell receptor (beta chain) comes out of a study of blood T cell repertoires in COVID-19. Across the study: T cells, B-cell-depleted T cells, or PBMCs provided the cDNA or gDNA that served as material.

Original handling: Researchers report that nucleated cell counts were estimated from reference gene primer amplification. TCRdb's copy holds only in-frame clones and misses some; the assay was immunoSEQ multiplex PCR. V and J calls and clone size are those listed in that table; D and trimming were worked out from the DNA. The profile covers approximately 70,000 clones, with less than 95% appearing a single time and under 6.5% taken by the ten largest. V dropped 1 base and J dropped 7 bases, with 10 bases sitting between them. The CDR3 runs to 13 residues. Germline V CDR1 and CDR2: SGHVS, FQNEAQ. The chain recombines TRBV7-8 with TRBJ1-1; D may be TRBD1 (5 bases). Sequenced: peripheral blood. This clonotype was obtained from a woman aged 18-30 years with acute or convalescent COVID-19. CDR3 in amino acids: CASSLVTQGEAFF. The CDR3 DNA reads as TGTGCCAGCAGCTTAGTGACCCAGGGTGAAGCTTTCTTT.